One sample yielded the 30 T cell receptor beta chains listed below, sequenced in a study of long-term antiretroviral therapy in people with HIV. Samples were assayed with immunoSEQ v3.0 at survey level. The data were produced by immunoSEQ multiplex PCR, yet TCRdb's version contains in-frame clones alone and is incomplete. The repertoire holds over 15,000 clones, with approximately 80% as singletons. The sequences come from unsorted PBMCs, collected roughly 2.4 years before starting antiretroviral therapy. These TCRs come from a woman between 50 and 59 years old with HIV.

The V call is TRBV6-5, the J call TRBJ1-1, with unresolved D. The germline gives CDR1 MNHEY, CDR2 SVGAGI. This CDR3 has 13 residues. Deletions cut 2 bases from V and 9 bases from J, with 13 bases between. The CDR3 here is CASSYGRAYQAFF. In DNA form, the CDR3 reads TGTGCCAGCAGTTACGGCCGCGCCTACCAAGCTTTCTTT.

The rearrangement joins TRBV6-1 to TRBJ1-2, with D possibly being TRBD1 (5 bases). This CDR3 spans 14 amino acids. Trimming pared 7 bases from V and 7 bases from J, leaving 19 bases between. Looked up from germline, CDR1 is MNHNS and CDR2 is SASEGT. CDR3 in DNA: TGTGCCAGCAACAAACCAGGGTTTGCCGGTGGCTACACCTTC. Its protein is CASNKPGFAGGYTF.

Written as DNA, the CDR3 is TGTGCCACTTCGTTGAGGGATTCAGATACGCAGTATTTT. Translated, it gives CATSLRDSDTQYF. The rearrangement links TRBV25-1 to TRBJ2-3; TRBD2 is a possible D gene (5 bases). CDR1 and CDR2 from the germline V gene are MGHDK and SYGVNS. The CDR3 extends over 13 amino acids. V lost 10 bases to trimming and J lost 4 bases, with 15 bases between them. The full variable domain, in which reference TRBV25-1 and TRBJ2-3 provide the parts outside the CDR3, is EADIYQTPRYLVIGTGKKITLECSQTMGHDKMYWYQQDPGMELHLIHYSYGVNSTEKGDLSSESTVSRIRTEHFPLTLESARPSHTSQYLCATSLRDSDTQYFGPGTRLTVL.

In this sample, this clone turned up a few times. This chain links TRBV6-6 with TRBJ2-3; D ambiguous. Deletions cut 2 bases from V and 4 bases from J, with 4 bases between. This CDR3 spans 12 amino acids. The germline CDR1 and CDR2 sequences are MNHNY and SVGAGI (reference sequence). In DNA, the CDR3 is TGTGCCAGCAGTTACGGCCCAGATACGCAGTATTTT. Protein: CASSYGPDTQYF.

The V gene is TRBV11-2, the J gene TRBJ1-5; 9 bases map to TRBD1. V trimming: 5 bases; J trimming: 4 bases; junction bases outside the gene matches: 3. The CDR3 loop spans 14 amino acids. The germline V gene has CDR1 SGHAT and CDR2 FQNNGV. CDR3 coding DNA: TGTGCCAGCAGCCGGACAGGGGTTAATCAGCCCCAGCATTTT. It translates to CASSRTGVNQPQHF.

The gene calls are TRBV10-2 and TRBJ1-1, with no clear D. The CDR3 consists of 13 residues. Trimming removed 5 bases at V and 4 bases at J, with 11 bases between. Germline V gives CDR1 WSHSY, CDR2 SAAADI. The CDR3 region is CASSWQAATEAFF. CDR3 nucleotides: TGCGCCAGCAGTTGGCAGGCGGCCACTGAAGCTTTCTTT.

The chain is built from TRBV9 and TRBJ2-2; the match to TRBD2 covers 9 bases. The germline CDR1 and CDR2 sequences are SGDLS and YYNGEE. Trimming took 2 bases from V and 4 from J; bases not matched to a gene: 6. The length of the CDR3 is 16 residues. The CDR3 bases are TGTGCCAGCAGCGTCGAGCGGGGGGCCTCCACCGGGGAGCTGTTTTTT. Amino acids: CASSVERGASTGELFF.

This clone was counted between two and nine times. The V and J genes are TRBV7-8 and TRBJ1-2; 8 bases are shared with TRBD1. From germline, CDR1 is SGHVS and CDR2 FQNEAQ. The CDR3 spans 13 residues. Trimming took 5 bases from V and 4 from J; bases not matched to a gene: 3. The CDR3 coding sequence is TGTGCCAGCAGCCCGACAGGGGTCTATGGCTACACCTTC. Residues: CASSPTGVYGYTF.

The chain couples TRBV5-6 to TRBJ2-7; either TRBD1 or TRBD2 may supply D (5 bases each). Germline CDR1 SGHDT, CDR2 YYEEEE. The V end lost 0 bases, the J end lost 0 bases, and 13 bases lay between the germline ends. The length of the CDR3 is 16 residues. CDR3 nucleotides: TGTGCCAGCAGCTTGGCCGGAGTGAGGGGCTCCTACGAGCAGTACGTC. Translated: CASSLAGVRGSYEQYV.

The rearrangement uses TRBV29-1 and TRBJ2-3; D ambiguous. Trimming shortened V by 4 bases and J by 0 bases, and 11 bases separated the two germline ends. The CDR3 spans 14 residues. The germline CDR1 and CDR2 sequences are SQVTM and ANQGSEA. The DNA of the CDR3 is TGCAGCGTTGGGGTAGTTTCTAGCACAGATACGCAGTATTTT. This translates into CSVGVVSSTDTQYF.

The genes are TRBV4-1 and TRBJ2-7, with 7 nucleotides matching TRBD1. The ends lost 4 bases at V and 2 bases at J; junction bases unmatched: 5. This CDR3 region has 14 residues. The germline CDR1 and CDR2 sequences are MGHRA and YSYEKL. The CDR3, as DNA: TGCGCCAGCAGCCGAGAAGGGACAGCCTACGAGCAGTACTTC. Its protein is CASSREGTAYEQYF.

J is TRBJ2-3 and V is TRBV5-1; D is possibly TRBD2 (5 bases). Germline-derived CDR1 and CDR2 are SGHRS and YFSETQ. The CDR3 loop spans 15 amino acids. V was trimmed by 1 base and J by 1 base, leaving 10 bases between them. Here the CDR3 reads CASSLFVGGTDTQYF. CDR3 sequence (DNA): TGCGCCAGCAGCTTGTTCGTCGGGGGCACAGATACGCAGTATTTT.

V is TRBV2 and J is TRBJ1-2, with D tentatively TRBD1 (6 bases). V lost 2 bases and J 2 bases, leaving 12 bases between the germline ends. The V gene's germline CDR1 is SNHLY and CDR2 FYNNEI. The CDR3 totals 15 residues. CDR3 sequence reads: CASSEPGHRNYGYTF. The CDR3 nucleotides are TGTGCCAGCAGTGAACCGGGACACCGAAACTATGGCTACACCTTC. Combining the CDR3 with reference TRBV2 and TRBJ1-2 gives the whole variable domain EPEVTQTPSHQVTQMGQEVILRCVPISNHLYFYWYRQILGQKVEFLVSFYNNEISEKSEIFDDQFSVERPDGSNFTLKIRSTKLEDSAMYFCASSEPGHRNYGYTFGSGTRLTVV.

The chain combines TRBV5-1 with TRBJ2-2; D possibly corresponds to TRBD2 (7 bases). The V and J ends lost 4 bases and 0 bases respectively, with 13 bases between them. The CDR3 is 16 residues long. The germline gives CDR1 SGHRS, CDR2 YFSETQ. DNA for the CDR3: TGCGCCAGCAGCCCTAGGGGGGGGCCGAACACCGGGGAGCTGTTTTTT. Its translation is CASSPRGGPNTGELFF.

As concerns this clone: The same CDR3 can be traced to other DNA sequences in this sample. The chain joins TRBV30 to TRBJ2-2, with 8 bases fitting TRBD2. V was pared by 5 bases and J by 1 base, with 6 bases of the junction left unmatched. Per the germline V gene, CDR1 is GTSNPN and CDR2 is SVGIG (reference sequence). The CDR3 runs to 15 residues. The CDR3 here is CAWGGLAGNTGELFF. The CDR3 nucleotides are TGTGCCTGGGGGGGGCTAGCGGGGAACACCGGGGAGCTGTTTTTT.

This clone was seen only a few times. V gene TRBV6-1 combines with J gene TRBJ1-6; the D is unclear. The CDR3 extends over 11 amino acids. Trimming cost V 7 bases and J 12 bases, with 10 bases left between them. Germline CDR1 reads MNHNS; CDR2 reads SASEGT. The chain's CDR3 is CASTLAGPLHF. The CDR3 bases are TGTGCCAGCACCCTGGCGGGACCCCTCCACTTT.

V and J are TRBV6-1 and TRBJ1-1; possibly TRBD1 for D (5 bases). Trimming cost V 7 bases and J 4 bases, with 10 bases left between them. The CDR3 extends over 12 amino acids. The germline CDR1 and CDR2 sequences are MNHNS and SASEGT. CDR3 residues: CASTGQGTEAFF. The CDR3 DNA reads TGTGCCAGCACCGGACAAGGCACTGAAGCTTTCTTT.

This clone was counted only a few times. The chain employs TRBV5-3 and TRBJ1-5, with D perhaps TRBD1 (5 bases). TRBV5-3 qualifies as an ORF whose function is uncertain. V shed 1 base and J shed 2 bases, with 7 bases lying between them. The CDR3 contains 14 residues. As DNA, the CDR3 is TGTGCCAGAAGCTTGTTACAGGGCAATCAGCCCCAGCATTTT. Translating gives CARSLLQGNQPQHF.

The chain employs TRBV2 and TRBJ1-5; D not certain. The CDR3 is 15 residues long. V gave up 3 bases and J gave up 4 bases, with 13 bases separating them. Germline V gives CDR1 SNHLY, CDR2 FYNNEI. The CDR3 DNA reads TGTGCCAGCAGTGATTTTAGCAGAAGAAATCAGCCCCAGCATTTT. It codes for CASSDFSRRNQPQHF.

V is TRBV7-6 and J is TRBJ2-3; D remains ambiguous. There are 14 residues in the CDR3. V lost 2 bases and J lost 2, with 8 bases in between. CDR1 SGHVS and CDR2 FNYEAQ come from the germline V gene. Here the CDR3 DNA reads TGTGCCAGCAGCTTACAGCCCATCACAGATACGCAGTATTTT. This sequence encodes CASSLQPITDTQYF. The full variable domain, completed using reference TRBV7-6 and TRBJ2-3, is GAGVSQSPRYKVTKRGQDVALRCDPISGHVSLYWYRQALGQGPEFLTYFNYEAQQDKSGLPNDRFSAERPEGSISTLTIQRTEQRDSAMYRCASSLQPITDTQYFGPGTRLTVL.

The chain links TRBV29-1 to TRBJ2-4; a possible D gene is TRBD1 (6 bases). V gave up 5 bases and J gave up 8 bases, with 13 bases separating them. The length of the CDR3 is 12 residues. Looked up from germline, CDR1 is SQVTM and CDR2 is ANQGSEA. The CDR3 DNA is TGCAGCGTTTTAGACAGGTGGGACATTCAGTACTTC. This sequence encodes CSVLDRWDIQYF.

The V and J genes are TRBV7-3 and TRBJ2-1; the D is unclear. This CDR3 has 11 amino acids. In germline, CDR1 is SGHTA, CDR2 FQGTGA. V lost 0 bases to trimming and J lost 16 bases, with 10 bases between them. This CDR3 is CASSLTTDLFF. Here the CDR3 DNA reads TGTGCCAGCAGCTTAACGACGGATTTATTCTTC.

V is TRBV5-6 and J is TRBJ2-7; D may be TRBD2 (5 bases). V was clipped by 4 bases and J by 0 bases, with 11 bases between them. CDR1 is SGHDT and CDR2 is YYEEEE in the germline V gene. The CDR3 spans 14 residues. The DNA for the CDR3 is TGTGCCAGCAGCGCCGACTACGACTCCTACGAGCAGTACTTC. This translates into CASSADYDSYEQYF.

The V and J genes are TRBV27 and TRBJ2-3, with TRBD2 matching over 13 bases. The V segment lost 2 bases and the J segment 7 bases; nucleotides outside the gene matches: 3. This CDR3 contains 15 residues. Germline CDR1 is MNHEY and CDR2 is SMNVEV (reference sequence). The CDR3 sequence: CASSLGLAGVNTQYF. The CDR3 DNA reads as TGTGCCAGCAGTTTAGGACTAGCGGGGGTGAATACGCAGTATTTT.

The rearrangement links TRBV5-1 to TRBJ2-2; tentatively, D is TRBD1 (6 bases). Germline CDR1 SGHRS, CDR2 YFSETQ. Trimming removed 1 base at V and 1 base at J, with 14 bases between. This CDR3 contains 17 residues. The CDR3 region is CASSLSGAPLNTGELFF. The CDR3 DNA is TGCGCCAGCAGCTTGTCAGGGGCACCGTTGAACACCGGGGAGCTGTTTTTT.

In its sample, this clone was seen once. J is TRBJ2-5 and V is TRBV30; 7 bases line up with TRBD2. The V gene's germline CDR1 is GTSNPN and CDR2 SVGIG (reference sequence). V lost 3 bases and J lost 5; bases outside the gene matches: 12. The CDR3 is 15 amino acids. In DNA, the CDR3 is TGTGCCTGGAGAACCGTGGGGGGGTCCAGGGAGACCCAGTACTTC. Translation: CAWRTVGGSRETQYF.

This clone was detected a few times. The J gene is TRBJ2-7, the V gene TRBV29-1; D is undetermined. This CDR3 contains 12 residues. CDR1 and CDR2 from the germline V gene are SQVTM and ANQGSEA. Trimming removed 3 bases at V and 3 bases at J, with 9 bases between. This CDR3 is CSVDLPGYEQYF. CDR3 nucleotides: TGCAGCGTTGACCTACCGGGCTACGAGCAGTACTTC.

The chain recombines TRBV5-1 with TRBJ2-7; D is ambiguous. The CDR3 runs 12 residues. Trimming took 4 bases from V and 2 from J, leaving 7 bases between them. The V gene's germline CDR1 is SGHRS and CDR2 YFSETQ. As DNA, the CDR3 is TGCGCCAGCAGCGGTGGGCCCTACGAGCAGTACTTC. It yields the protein CASSGGPYEQYF. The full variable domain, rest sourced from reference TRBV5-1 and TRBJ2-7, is KAGVTQTPRYLIKTRGQQVTLSCSPISGHRSVSWYQQTPGQGLQFLFEYFSETQRNKGNFPGRFSGRQFSNSRSEMNVSTLELGDSALYLCASSGGPYEQYFGPGTRLTVT.

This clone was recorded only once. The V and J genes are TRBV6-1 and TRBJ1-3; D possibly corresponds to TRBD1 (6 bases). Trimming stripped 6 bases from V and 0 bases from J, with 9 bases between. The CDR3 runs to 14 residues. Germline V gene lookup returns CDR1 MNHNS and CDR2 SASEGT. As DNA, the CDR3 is TGTGCCAGCAGAGACAGGACCTCTGGAAACACCATATATTTT. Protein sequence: CASRDRTSGNTIYF.

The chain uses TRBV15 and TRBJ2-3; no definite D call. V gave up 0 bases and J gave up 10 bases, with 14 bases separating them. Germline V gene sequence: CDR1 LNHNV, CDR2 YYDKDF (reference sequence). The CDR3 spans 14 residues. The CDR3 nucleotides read TGTGCCACCAGCAGAGATGACGGTCTGGTTGCGCAGTATTTT. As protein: CATSRDDGLVAQYF.